What follows describes a single T cell receptor (beta chain). Its antigen is as yet unknown. The data belong to a study of T cells in Graves' hyperthyroidism and ophthalmopathy. CDR3 length: 15 residues. The V end lost 6 bases, the J end lost 6 bases, and 18 bases lay between the germline ends. CDR1 and CDR2 (germline): MGHDK, SYGVNS. Study-level results: From stable hyperthyroidism, ophthalmopathy was separated by a 13 V-J model.

The source material, RNA transcripts, was used to amplify TCR beta CDR3 regions. Carried out on the TCR CDR3, a first-round RT-PCR used the HTBI primer set. TCRdb analysed the multiplex PCR reads with MiXCR anew, one entry per CDR3 protein. This table holds around 300,000 distinct CDR3 sequences, roughly 13% found once. Pregnant or lactating patients were excluded, as were those with uncontrolled infection or other autoimmune disease. Thyroid ultrasound and orbital computed tomography, with clinical symptoms and serum thyroxine and TRAb, informed diagnoses. This sequence was found in a woman aged 25 to 39 with Graves' hyperthyroidism. V is TRBV25-1 and J is TRBJ2-1; weak D call: TRBD2 (6 bases). The sample was blood. As DNA, the CDR3 is TGTGCCAGCAGCCTGGGGACTGGACTCCGCAATGAGCAGTTCTTC. Protein: CASSLGTGLRNEQFF.